The present TCR beta chain was sequenced within a study of OX40 agonist ivuxolimab in advanced cancers. Study-wide findings and caveats: Expanded peripheral T-cell antigen specificity went undetermined.

The protocol was immunoSEQ multiplex PCR, while the TCRdb copy is restricted to in-frame clones and leaves out a portion. The table has tens of thousands of clones, approximately 94% seen once. The CDR3 totals 14 residues. Looked up from germline, CDR1 is SNHLY and CDR2 is FYNNEI. V shed 6 bases and J 5 bases; nucleotides not matched to a gene: 8. About this clone: Antigen: not known.

The chain uses TRBV2 and TRBJ2-7; TRBD1 matches at 9 bases. Here the sequenced sample was CD4+ or CD8+ T cells sorted from blood, taken in a trial of the OX40 agonist ivuxolimab. The clonotype comes from an adult with an advanced solid tumor such as melanoma, head and neck, liver or kidney cancer. The chain's CDR3 is CASRVGTGYHEQYF. In DNA, the CDR3 is TGTGCCAGCAGGGTAGGGACAGGGTACCACGAGCAGTACTTC. Together with reference TRBV2 and TRBJ2-7, the CDR3 gives the full variable domain: EPEVTQTPSHQVTQMGQEVILRCVPISNHLYFYWYRQILGQKVEFLVSFYNNEISEKSEIFDDQFSVERPDGSNFTLKIRSTKLEDSAMYFCASRVGTGYHEQYFGPGTRLTVT.